Shown below are 29 T cell receptor beta chains from a single sample sequenced in a study of cytomegalovirus exposure and HLA in healthy donors. Use of 60 Vbeta and 13 Jbeta primers characterized the PCR. Repertoires were generated with immunoSEQ multiplex PCR, while TCRdb's copy carries only in-frame clones and drops some. The data contain about 280,000 clones, around 90% of them singletons. Specimen: PBMCs. Receptors were obtained from a woman aged 18-29 years in good health and CMV-seronegative.

This clone occurred a few times. This chain joins TRBV5-1 and TRBJ1-1; tentative D call: TRBD1 (6 bases). V gave up 1 base and J gave up 2 bases, with 15 bases separating them. Germline lookup yields CDR1 SGHRS and CDR2 YFSETQ. The CDR3 spans 16 residues. CDR3 sequence: CASSLRPGAHNTEAFF. The CDR3 nucleotides read TGCGCCAGCAGCTTGAGGCCAGGGGCACATAACACTGAAGCTTTCTTT.

The CDR3 spells CASGTGGALDSNQPQHF. The CDR3 DNA follows: TGTGCCAGCGGGACAGGGGGCGCGTTAGACAGCAATCAGCCCCAGCATTTT. V and J are TRBV9 and TRBJ1-5; 12 bases match TRBD1. The germline V gene has CDR1 SGDLS and CDR2 YYNGEE. V was clipped by 7 bases and J by 1 base; unmatched bases: 9. This CDR3 contains 17 residues.

This clone appeared once. Within the sample, other DNA sequences also encode this same CDR3. The chain couples TRBV5-1 to TRBJ2-6, with D uncertain. The CDR3 has 15 residues. Germline V lookup: CDR1 SGHRS, CDR2 YFSETQ. V lost 2 bases, J lost 0 bases, and 6 bases lay in between. CDR3 nucleotide sequence: TGCGCCAGCAGCTTAGCGCTCTCTGGGGCCAACGTCCTGACTTTC. Protein sequence: CASSLALSGANVLTF.

This CDR3 reads CASSLGGIKHF. The CDR3 DNA reads TGTGCCAGCAGCCTGGGAGGCATAAAGCATTTT. V and J are TRBV6-6 and TRBJ1-5; D is uncertain. The germline V and J ends were trimmed by 6 bases and 14 bases, with 14 bases remaining between them. The CDR3 is 11 residues long. Germline loops: CDR1 MNHNY, CDR2 SVGAGI (reference sequence).

The CDR3 region has the DNA TGTGCCATCAGTGCCAGCCCCGGGATCTCGAACACTGAAGCTTTCTTT. Translating it yields CAISASPGISNTEAFF. The chain is built from TRBV10-3 and TRBJ1-1, with D unresolved. The germline gives CDR1 ENHRY, CDR2 SYGVKD. The length of the CDR3 is 16 residues. The V end was cut by 4 bases, the J end by 1 base, with 16 bases between.

The rearrangement uses TRBV7-6 and TRBJ2-3, with 7 bases lining up with TRBD2. Germline assignment: CDR1 SGHVS and CDR2 FNYEAQ. V trimming: 1 base; J trimming: 2 bases; junction bases outside the gene matches: 3. CDR3 length equals 15 residues. CDR3 bases: TGTGCCAGCAGCTTAGAGGCGGGGGACACAGATACGCAGTATTTT. This sequence encodes CASSLEAGDTDTQYF.

The chain joins TRBV10-3 to TRBJ2-1, with TRBD1 matching 11 bases. The V gene's germline CDR1 is ENHRY and CDR2 SYGVKD. CDR3 size: 16 residues. V shed 10 bases, J shed 0 bases, and the junction held 8 bases outside the gene matches. CDR3 in amino acids: CATRQGTGGSYNEQFF. As DNA, the CDR3 is TGTGCCACCCGACAGGGGACAGGGGGCTCCTACAATGAGCAGTTCTTC.

The chain recombines TRBV29-1 with TRBJ1-2; D possibly corresponds to TRBD1 (6 bases). Trimming pared 3 bases from V and 10 bases from J, leaving 15 bases between. The V gene's germline CDR1 is SQVTM and CDR2 ANQGSEA. The CDR3 is made up of 12 amino acids. CDR3 coding DNA: TGCAGCGTTGATCCGCAGGGGAAAGACTACACCTTC. Protein product: CSVDPQGKDYTF.

Concerning this clone: A read error may account for a junction end that differs from germline. This rearrangement joins TRBV29-1 to TRBJ1-3; D is uncertain. Germline-derived CDR1 and CDR2 are SQVTM and ANQGSEA. The length of the CDR3 is 14 residues. In DNA, the CDR3 is TGCGGCGTTGCTAGGCACCTGTCCGGAAACACCATATATTTT. Translated, it gives CGVARHLSGNTIYF.

This clone was picked up a small number of times. V is TRBV5-4 and J is TRBJ2-7; 8 positions match TRBD2. The CDR3 runs to 16 residues. Germline V gene data show CDR1 as SGHNT and CDR2 as YYREEE (reference sequence). J was trimmed by 1 base and V by 3 bases; bases with no gene match: 9. This CDR3 is CASSSWLAGGSYEQYF. The CDR3 DNA reads as TGTGCCAGCAGCTCCTGGTTGGCGGGGGGATCCTACGAGCAGTACTTC. Based on the CDR3 plus reference TRBV5-4 and TRBJ2-7, the full variable domain is ETGVTQSPTHLIKTRGQQVTLRCSSQSGHNTVSWYQQALGQGPQFIFQYYREEENGRGNFPPRFSGLQFPNYSSELNVNALELDDSALYLCASSSWLAGGSYEQYFGPGTRLTVT.

This clone came up once. The chain carries TRBV19 and TRBJ2-7; 13 bases are a match to TRBD2. The ends lost 5 bases at V and 2 bases at J; junction bases unmatched: 3. There are 15 residues in the CDR3. Per the germline V gene, CDR1 is LNHDA and CDR2 is SQIVND (reference sequence). This chain's CDR3 is CASSAGLAGAYEQYF. CDR3 nucleotides: TGTGCCAGTAGTGCCGGACTAGCGGGGGCCTACGAGCAGTACTTC. Full variable domain (remainder filled in from reference TRBV19 and TRBJ2-7): DGGITQSPKYLFRKEGQNVTLSCEQNLNHDAMYWYRQDPGQGLRLIYYSQIVNDFQKGDIAEGYSVSREKKESFPLTVTSAQKNPTAFYLCASSAGLAGAYEQYFGPGTRLTVT.

The chain is built from TRBV7-2 and TRBJ2-3; 8 bases are shared with TRBD2. There are 14 residues in the CDR3. Germline V CDR1 and CDR2: SGHTA, FQGNSA. Losses at the gene ends were 10 bases for V and 3 bases for J; bases not matched to a gene: 9. The CDR3 DNA is TGTGCCACCCAACTTAGCGGGGCAACAGATACGCAGTATTTT. Translation gives CATQLSGATDTQYF.

This clone was detected only a few times. The chain couples TRBV20-1 to TRBJ1-1; D might be TRBD1 (6 bases). CDR1 is DFQATT, CDR2 SNEGSKA, per germline (reference sequence). This CDR3 comprises 11 residues. Trimming left V 5 bases short and J 8 bases short, with 12 bases between. This CDR3 reads CSAPDGTEAFF. CDR3 sequence (DNA): TGCAGTGCTCCCGATGGGACAGAAGCTTTCTTT.

Details on this clone: Its ends do not fully match the called genes, so a read error is possible. This chain connects TRBV7-9 to TRBJ1-4; D gene unclear. The germline gives CDR1 SEHNR, CDR2 FQNEAQ (reference sequence). The CDR3 has 12 residues. The chain's CDR3 is CSSSQIGEKLFF. DNA of the CDR3: TGTTCCAGCAGCCAAATCGGTGAAAAACTGTTTTTT. The full variable domain, completed using reference TRBV7-9 and TRBJ1-4, is DTGVSQNPRHKITKRGQNVTFRCDPISEHNRLYWYRQTLGQGPEFLTYFQNEAQLEKSRLLSDRFSAERPKGSFSTLEIQRTEQGDSAMYLCSSSQIGEKLFFGSGTQLSVL.

The chain uses TRBV27 and TRBJ2-7; D is uncertain. Germline CDR1 and CDR2: MNHEY and SMNVEV (reference sequence). V gave up 0 bases and J gave up 2 bases, with 14 bases separating them. The CDR3 totals 16 residues. CDR3 residues: CASSLSPERSAYEQYF. Here the CDR3 DNA reads TGTGCCAGCAGTTTATCTCCGGAAAGAAGCGCCTACGAGCAGTACTTC.

The chain is built from TRBV6-1 and TRBJ1-2, with a weak D call TRBD1 (5 bases). This CDR3 region has 14 residues. With 3 bases removed from V and 6 bases from J, the gap between germline ends came to 14 bases. The germline gives CDR1 MNHNS, CDR2 SASEGT. The CDR3 is CASSEERQYNGYTF. The CDR3 coding sequence is TGTGCCAGCAGTGAGGAACGACAGTATAATGGCTACACCTTC.

This chain joins TRBV27 and TRBJ1-3; no firm D call. The germline V gene has CDR1 MNHEY and CDR2 SMNVEV (reference sequence). The CDR3 has 13 residues. Trimming took off 10 bases at V and 2 bases at J, with 12 bases between the two ends. CDR3 residues: CATAPGTGNTIYF. The CDR3 DNA is TGTGCCACCGCCCCGGGGACTGGAAACACCATATATTTT.

This chain links TRBV9 with TRBJ2-1; 15 bases agree with TRBD2. This CDR3 has 18 residues. V lost 4 bases, J lost 6 bases, and 11 bases stayed unmatched. Germline CDR1 SGDLS, CDR2 YYNGEE. The DNA for the CDR3 is TGTGCCAGCAGCCCCGCAGGACTAGCGGGGGGGCGTCGCAATGAGCAGTTCTTC. This gives the protein CASSPAGLAGGRRNEQFF.

V gene TRBV5-6 combines with J gene TRBJ2-7; 7 nucleotides agree with TRBD1. This CDR3 has 14 amino acids. CDR1 SGHDT and CDR2 YYEEEE come from the germline V gene. V was clipped by 3 bases and J by 7 bases; unmatched bases: 10. CDR3 bases: TGTGCCAGCAGCTGGCTAATGCCAGGGGGAGAGCAGTACTTC. Translated: CASSWLMPGGEQYF.

The J gene is TRBJ1-3, the V gene TRBV29-1; 7 bases fit TRBD1. V lost 5 bases, J lost 8 bases, and 3 bases stayed unmatched. This CDR3 contains 11 residues. The germline gives CDR1 SQVTM, CDR2 ANQGSEA. The DNA of the CDR3 is TGCAGCGTTCCCAGGGGGGACACCATATATTTT. Its translation: CSVPRGDTIYF.

This rearrangement joins TRBV14 to TRBJ2-2; D gene uncertain. The V end lost 2 bases, the J end lost 3 bases, and 7 bases lay between the germline ends. CDR3 length: 14 residues. CDR1 is SGHDN and CDR2 is FVKESK in the germline V gene. The CDR3 loop is CASSQLGYTGELFF. The CDR3 DNA sequence: TGTGCCAGCAGCCAACTAGGATACACCGGGGAGCTGTTTTTT.

This chain uses TRBV23-1 with TRBJ2-5, with TRBD1 matching 10 bases. TRBV23-1 is annotated as an ORF whose role is uncertain. Germline trimming cut 8 bases from V and 3 bases from J; bases unmatched to any gene: 12. CDR3 length: 16 residues. CDR3: CASLPQVGTGEETQYF. CDR3 DNA sequence: TGCGCCAGCCTTCCGCAGGTCGGGACAGGGGAAGAGACCCAGTACTTC.

This clone has a single count. The gene calls are TRBV10-1 and TRBJ1-1; TRBD1 aligns across 7 bases. V was pared by 5 bases and J by 6 bases, with 12 bases of the junction left unmatched. The CDR3 loop spans 15 amino acids. Germline V CDR1 and CDR2: WNHNN, SYGVQD (reference sequence). CDR3 sequence (DNA): TGCGCCAGCAGTCCCACGGGACAGAGTGAGGCTGAAGCTTTCTTT. Translation gives CASSPTGQSEAEAFF.

This clone is a singleton in its sample. The chain is built from TRBV19 and TRBJ1-1; TRBD1 matches at 9 bases. This CDR3 is built from 15 residues. Germline V gene sequence: CDR1 LNHDA, CDR2 SQIVND (reference sequence). V gave up 4 bases and J gave up 0 bases; unmatched junction bases: 3. The CDR3 nucleotides are TGTGCCAGTAGTAGGGGGACAGGGCTGAACACTGAAGCTTTCTTT. As protein: CASSRGTGLNTEAFF. The full variable domain, its missing parts supplied by reference TRBV19 and TRBJ1-1, is DGGITQSPKYLFRKEGQNVTLSCEQNLNHDAMYWYRQDPGQGLRLIYYSQIVNDFQKGDIAEGYSVSREKKESFPLTVTSAQKNPTAFYLCASSRGTGLNTEAFFGQGTRLTVV.

This clone appeared a single time. This chain joins TRBV25-1 and TRBJ2-1; 9 bases match TRBD1. This CDR3 is 15 amino acids long. Per germline, CDR1 MGHDK and CDR2 SYGVNS. With 3 bases clipped from V and 4 bases from J, the junction kept 4 bases outside the gene matches. The CDR3 DNA reads as TGTGCCAGCAGTGAGGGGACAGGGTTTTACAATGAGCAGTTCTTC. Its protein product is CASSEGTGFYNEQFF.

The chain is built from TRBV6-6 and TRBJ1-6; 8 positions match TRBD1. Germline CDR1 is MNHNY and CDR2 is SVGAGI (reference sequence). The CDR3 runs 15 residues. The V and J ends lost 6 bases and 7 bases, in that order; junction bases with no gene match: 8. The CDR3 nucleotides are TGTGCCAGCAGGTACCCGGGGACAGGCAATTCACCCCTCCACTTT. Its protein is CASRYPGTGNSPLHF.

The genes are TRBV4-1 and TRBJ2-1; TRBD2 matches 7 bases. J gave up 7 bases and V 0 bases, and 9 bases lay outside the gene matches. CDR3 length equals 16 residues. Germline values: CDR1 MGHRA, CDR2 YSYEKL. The chain's CDR3 is CASSQDRGSHSNEQFF. In DNA form, the CDR3 reads TGCGCCAGCAGCCAAGATCGCGGGAGCCATTCTAATGAGCAGTTCTTC.

CDR3 loop: CASSWDSTSHGYTF. The CDR3 DNA follows: TGTGCCAGCTCATGGGACAGCACCAGCCATGGCTACACCTTC. This rearrangement joins TRBV18 to TRBJ1-2; 7 bases are a match to TRBD1. The CDR3 totals 14 residues. Germline V gene data show CDR1 as KGHSH and CDR2 as LQKENI. Losses at the gene ends were 5 bases for V and 6 bases for J; bases not matched to a gene: 9.

CDR3 sequence reads: CASGPNTEAFF. CDR3 coding DNA: TGTGCCAGCGGGCCGAACACTGAAGCTTTCTTT. The rearrangement uses TRBV6-6 and TRBJ1-1; D not certain. V was cut by 8 bases and J by 1 base, with 5 bases left in between. The CDR3 has 11 amino acids. Germline V lookup: CDR1 MNHNY, CDR2 SVGAGI (reference sequence).